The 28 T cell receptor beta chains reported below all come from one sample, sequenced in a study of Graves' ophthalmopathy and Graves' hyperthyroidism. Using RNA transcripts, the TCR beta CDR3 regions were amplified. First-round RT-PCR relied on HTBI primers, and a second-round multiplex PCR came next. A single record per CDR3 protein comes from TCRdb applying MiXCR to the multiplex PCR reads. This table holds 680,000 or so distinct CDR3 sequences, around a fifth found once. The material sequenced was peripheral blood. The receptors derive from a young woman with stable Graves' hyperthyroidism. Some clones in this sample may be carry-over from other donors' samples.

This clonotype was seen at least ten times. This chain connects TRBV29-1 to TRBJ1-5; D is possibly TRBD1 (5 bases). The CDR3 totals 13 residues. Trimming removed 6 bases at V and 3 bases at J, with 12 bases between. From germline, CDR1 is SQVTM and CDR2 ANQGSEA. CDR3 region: CSVAGGLNQPQHF. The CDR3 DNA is TGCAGCGTCGCGGGGGGACTCAATCAGCCCCAGCATTTT.

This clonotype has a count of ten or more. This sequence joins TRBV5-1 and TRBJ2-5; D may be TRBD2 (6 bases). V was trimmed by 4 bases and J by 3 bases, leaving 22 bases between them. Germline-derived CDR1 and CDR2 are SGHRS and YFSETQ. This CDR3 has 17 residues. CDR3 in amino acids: CASSPPDDPGLEETQYF. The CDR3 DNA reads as TGCGCCAGCAGCCCGCCCGACGACCCGGGACTCGAAGAGACCCAGTACTTC.

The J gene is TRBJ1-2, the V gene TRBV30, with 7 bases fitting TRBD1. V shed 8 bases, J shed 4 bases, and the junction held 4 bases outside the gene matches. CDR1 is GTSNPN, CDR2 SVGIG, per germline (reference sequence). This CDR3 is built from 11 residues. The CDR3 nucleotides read TGTGCCCTAGGGACAGCCTATGGCTACACCTTC. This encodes CALGTAYGYTF.

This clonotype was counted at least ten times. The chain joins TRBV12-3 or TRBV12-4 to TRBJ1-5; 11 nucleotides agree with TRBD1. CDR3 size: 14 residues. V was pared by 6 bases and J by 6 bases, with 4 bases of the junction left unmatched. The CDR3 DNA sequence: TGTGCCAGCAGGGACAGGGGGCTTGGTCAGCCCCAGCATTTT. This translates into CASRDRGLGQPQHF.

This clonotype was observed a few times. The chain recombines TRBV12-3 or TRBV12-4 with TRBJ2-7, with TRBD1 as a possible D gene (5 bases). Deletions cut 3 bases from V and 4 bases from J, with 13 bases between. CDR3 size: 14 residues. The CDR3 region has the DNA TGTGCCAGCAGTTTTCCAGGGCGTTTTTACGAGCAGTACTTC. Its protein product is CASSFPGRFYEQYF.

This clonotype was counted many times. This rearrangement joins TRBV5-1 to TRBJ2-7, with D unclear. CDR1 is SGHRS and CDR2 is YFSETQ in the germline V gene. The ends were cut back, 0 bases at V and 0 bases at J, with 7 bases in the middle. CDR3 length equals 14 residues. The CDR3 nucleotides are TGCGCCAGCAGCTTGGTGGCCAGCTCCTACGAGCAGTACTTC. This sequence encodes CASSLVASSYEQYF.

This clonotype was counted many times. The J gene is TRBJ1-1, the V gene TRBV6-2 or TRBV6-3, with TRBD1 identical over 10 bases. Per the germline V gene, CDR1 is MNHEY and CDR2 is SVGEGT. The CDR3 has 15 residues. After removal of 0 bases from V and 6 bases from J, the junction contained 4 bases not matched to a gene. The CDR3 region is CASSYSGQGIAEAFF. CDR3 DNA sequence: TGTGCCAGCAGTTACTCGGGACAGGGGATCGCTGAAGCTTTCTTT.

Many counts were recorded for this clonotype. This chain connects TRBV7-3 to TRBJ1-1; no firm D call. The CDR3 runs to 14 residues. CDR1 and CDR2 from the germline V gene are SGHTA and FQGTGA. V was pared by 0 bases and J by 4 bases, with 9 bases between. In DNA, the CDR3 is TGTGCCAGCAGCTTAACCGGGTTCCCCACTGAAGCTTTCTTT. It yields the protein CASSLTGFPTEAFF.

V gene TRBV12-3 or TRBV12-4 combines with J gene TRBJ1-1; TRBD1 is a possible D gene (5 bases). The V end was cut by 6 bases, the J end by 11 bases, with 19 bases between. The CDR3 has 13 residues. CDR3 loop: CASSPFRGEVAFF. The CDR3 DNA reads TGTGCCAGCAGCCCGTTTCGGGGCGAGGTGGCTTTCTTT.

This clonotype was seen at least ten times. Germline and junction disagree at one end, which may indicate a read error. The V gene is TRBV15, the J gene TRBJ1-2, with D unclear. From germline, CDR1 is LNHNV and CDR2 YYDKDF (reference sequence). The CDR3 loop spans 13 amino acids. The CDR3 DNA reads TGTGCCACCAGTACTCCTCACCAGGATGGCCACACCTTC. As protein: CATSTPHQDGHTF.

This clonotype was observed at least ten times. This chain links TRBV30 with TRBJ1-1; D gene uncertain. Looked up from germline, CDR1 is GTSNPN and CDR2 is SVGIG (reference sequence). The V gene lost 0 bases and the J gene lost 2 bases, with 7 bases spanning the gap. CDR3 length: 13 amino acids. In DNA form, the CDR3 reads TGTGCCTGGAGTGTTGCAGGAAACACTGAAGCTTTCTTT. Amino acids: CAWSVAGNTEAFF. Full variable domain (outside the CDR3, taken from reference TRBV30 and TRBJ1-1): SQTIHQWPATLVQPVGSPLSLECTVEGTSNPNLYWYRQAAGRGLQLLFYSVGIGQISSEVPQNLSASRPQDRQFILSSKKLLLSDSGFYLCAWSVAGNTEAFFGQGTRLTVV.

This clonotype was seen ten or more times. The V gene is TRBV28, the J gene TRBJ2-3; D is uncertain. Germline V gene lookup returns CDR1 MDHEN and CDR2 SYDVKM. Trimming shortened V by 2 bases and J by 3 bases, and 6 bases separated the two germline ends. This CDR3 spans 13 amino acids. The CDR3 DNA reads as TGTGCCAGCAGTTTAGCTCTAACAGATACGCAGTATTTT. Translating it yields CASSLALTDTQYF.

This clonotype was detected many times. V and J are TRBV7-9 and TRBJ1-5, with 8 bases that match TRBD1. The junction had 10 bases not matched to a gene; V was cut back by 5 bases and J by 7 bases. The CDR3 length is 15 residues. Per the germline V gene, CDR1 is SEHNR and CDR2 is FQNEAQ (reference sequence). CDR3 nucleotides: TGTGCCAGCAGCCATACAGGGGGAGGAGCGCAGCCCCAGCATTTT. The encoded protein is CASSHTGGGAQPQHF.

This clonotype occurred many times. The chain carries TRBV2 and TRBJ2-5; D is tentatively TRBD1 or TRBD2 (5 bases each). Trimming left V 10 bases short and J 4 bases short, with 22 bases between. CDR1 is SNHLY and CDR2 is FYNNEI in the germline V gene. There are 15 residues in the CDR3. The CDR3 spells CATQTGTAKAETQYF. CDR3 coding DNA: TGTGCCACTCAGACCGGGACCGCCAAAGCAGAGACCCAGTACTTC.

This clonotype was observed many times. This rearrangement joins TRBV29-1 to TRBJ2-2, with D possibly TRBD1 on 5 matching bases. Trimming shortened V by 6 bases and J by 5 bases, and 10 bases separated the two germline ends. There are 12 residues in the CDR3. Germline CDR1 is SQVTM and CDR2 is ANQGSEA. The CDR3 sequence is CSVGKGTGELFF. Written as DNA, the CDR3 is TGCAGCGTGGGAAAGGGGACCGGGGAGCTGTTTTTT.

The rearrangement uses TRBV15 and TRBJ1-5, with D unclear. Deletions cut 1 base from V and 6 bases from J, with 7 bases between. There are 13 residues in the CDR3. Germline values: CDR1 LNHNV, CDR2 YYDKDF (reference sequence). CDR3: CATSRALAQPQHF. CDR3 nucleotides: TGTGCCACCAGCAGAGCTCTCGCTCAGCCCCAGCATTTT.

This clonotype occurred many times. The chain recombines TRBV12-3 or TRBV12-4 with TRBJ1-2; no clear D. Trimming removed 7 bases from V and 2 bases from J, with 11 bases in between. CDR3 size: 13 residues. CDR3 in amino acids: CASNSGINYGYTF. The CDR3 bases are TGTGCCAGCAATTCCGGTATCAACTATGGCTACACCTTC.

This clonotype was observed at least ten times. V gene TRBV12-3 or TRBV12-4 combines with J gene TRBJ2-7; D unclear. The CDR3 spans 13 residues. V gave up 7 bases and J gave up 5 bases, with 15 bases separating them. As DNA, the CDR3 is TGTGCCAGCATTGCGGCCCTCGGTCACGAGCAGTACTTC. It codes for CASIAALGHEQYF.

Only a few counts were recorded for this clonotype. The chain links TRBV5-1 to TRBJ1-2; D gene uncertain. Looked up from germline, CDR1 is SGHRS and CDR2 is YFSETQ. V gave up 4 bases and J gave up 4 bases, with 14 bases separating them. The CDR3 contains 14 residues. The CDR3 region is CASSPSSTRYGYTF. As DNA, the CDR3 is TGCGCCAGCAGCCCATCCTCCACCCGCTATGGCTACACCTTC.

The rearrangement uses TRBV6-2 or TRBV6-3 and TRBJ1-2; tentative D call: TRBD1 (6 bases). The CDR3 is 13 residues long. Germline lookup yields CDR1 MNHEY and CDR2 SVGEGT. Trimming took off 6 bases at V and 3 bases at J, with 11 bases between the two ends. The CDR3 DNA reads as TGTGCCAGCAGATCACAGGGAGACTATGGCTACACCTTC. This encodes CASRSQGDYGYTF.

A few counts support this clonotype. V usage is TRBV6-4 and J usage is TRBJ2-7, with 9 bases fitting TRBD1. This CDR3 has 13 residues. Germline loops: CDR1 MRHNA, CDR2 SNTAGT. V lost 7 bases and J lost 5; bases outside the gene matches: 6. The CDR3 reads CASTNRGRDEQYF. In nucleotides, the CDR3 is TGTGCCAGCACGAACAGGGGGCGAGACGAGCAGTACTTC.

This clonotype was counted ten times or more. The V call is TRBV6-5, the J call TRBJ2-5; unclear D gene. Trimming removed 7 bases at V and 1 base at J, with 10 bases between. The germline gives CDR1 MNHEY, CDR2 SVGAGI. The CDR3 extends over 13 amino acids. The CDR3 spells CASTARSQETQYF. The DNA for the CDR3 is TGTGCCAGCACCGCAAGGTCCCAAGAGACCCAGTACTTC.

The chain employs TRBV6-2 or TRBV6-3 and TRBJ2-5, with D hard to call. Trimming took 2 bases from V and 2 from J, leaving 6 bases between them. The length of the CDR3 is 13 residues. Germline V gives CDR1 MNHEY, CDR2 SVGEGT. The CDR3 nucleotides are TGTGCCAGCAGTTACGCGGCTCAAGAGACCCAGTACTTC. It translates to CASSYAAQETQYF.

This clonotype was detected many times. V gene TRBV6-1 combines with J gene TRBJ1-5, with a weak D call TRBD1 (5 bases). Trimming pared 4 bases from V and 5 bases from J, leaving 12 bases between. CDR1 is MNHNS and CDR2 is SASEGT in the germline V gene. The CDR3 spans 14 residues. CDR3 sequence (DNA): TGTGCCAGCAGTGGAGGGGCAGAGCATCAGCCCCAGCATTTT. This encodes CASSGGAEHQPQHF.

In DNA form, the CDR3 reads TGTGCCAGCAGTGAAGCGGCAGGGGCCAACACCGGGGAGCTGTTTTTT. Translating it yields CASSEAAGANTGELFF. The rearrangement uses TRBV6-1 and TRBJ2-2; D might be TRBD1 (6 bases). The CDR3 extends over 16 amino acids. Germline CDR1 and CDR2: MNHNS and SASEGT. With 0 bases removed from V and 2 bases from J, the gap between germline ends came to 10 bases.

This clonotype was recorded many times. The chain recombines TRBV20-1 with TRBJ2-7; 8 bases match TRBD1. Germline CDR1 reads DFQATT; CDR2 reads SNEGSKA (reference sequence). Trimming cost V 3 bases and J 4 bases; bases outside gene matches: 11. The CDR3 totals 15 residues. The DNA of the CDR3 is TGCAGTGCTAGCGCGACAGGGGAAGGAAAGTACGAGCAGTACTTC. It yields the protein CSASATGEGKYEQYF.

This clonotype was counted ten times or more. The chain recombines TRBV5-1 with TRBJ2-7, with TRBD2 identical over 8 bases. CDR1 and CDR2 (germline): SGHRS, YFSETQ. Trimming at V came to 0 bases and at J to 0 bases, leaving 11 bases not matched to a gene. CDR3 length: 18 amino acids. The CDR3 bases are TGCGCCAGCAGCTTGGGGGCTAGCGGGCCAACCCTCTCCTACGAGCAGTACTTC. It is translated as CASSLGASGPTLSYEQYF.

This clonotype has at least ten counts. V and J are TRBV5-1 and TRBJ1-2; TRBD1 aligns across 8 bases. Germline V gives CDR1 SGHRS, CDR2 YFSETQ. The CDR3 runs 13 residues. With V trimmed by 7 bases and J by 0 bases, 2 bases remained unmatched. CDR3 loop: CASGTGANYGYTF. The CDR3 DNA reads TGCGCCAGCGGGACAGGTGCTAACTATGGCTACACCTTC.